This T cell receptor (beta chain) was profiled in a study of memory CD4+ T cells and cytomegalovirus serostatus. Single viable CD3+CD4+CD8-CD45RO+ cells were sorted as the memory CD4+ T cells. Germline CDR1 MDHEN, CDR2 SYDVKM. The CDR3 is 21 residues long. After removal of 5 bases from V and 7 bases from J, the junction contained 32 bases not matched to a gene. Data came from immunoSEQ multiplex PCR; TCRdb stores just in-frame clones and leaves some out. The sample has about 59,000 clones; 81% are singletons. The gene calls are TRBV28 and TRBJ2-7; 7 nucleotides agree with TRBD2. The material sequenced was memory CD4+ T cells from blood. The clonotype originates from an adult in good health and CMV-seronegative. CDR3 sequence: CASSTIPLISGLGEGRREQYF. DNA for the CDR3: TGTGCCAGCAGTACTATTCCCCTCATCTCCGGGTTGGGGGAGGGCCGAAGGGAGCAGTACTTC.